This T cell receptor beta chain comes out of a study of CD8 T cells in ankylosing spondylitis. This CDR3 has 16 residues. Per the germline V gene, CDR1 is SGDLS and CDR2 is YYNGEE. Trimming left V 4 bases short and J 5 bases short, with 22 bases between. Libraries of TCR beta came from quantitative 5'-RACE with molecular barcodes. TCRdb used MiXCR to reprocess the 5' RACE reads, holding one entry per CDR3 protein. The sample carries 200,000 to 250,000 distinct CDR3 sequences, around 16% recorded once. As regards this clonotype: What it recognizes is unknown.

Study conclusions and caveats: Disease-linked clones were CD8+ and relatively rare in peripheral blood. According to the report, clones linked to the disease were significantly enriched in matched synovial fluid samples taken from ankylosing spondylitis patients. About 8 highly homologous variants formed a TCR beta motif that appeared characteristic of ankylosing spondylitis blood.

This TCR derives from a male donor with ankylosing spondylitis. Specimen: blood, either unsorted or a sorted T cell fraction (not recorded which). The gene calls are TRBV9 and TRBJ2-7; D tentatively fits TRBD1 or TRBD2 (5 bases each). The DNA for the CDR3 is TGTGCCAGCAGCCTTCCCCCGACGGGACCCCTCGACGAGCAGTACTTC. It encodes CASSLPPTGPLDEQYF.